This T cell receptor (beta chain) was sequenced in a study of long-term antiretroviral therapy in people with HIV. Regarding the study as a whole: ART was followed by higher diversity that remained below transplant donor controls. Collection of the blood, which took place between the mid-2000s and the late 2010s, possibly occurred under older ART regimens.

With regard to this clone: No antigen is known for it.

immunoSEQ v3.0 was run at survey level. Roughly 35,000-55,000 T-cell genomes per sample were the sequencing target. Sequencing used immunoSEQ multiplex PCR; TCRdb keeps in-frame clones, though not all of them. Of some 43,000 clones in the sample, around nine tenths are singletons; the top ten hold roughly 5%. The CDR3 covers 14 residues. V dropped 4 bases and J dropped 2; count of bases not matched to a gene: 2. Germline loops: CDR1 SGHAT, CDR2 FQDESV (reference sequence). This sequence originates from a woman between 45 and 65 years old with HIV. Source: unsorted PBMCs, taken 0.1 years before starting antiretroviral therapy. V gene TRBV11-1 combines with J gene TRBJ2-7; 10 bases are shared with TRBD1. The CDR3 spells CASSWDRGPYEQYF. The CDR3 DNA reads TGTGCCAGCAGCTGGGACAGGGGACCCTACGAGCAGTACTTC.